Listed here are 25 T cell receptor beta chains from one sample, sequenced in a study of T-cell reconstitution after alpha-beta-depleted transplantation in children. Unique molecular identifiers featured in how the TCRbeta library was prepared. From the PCR reads, TCRdb called clonotypes with MiXCR, one entry per CDR3 protein. The sample includes 550,000 to 800,000 distinct CDR3 sequences, about an eighth of them seen just once. This specimen was PBMCs, taken before TCRalphabeta/CD19-depleted stem cell transplant. The receptor set was obtained from a girl between 2 and 10 years old with congenital amegakaryocytic thrombocytopenia, due to receive a stem cell transplant.

The chain is built from TRBV29-1 and TRBJ2-1; tentative D call: TRBD2 (5 bases). The CDR3 is 11 amino acids. Trimming pared 4 bases from V and 4 bases from J, leaving 5 bases between. The germline V gene encodes CDR1 SQVTM and CDR2 ANQGSEA. CDR3 coding DNA: TGCAGCGTTGGGGAGTACAATGAGCAGTTCTTC. It translates to CSVGEYNEQFF.

The chain links TRBV5-1 to TRBJ2-7; no firm D call. Germline CDR1 reads SGHRS; CDR2 reads YFSETQ. V was trimmed by 4 bases and J by 6 bases, leaving 8 bases between them. CDR3 length: 11 residues. Here the CDR3 DNA reads TGCGCCAGCAGCGTTCTTGCCGAGCAGTACTTC. It specifies CASSVLAEQYF.

V is TRBV4-1 and J is TRBJ2-7, with a possible D match to TRBD2 (6 bases). The CDR3 spans 14 residues. Germline V gene sequence: CDR1 MGHRA, CDR2 YSYEKL. Trimming left V 4 bases short and J 5 bases short, with 15 bases between. The CDR3 nucleotides are TGCGCCAGCAGCCGGCCACTTTGGGGGGACGAGCAGTACTTC. Translation gives CASSRPLWGDEQYF.

At least ten counts were recorded for this clonotype. This rearrangement joins TRBV24-1 to TRBJ2-3; perhaps TRBD2 as D (5 bases). The germline CDR1 and CDR2 sequences are KGHDR and SFDVKD. Trimming shortened V by 1 base and J by 6 bases, and 16 bases separated the two germline ends. The CDR3 contains 16 residues. CDR3 coding DNA: TGTGCCACCAGTGATTTATGGAGCGGTAGTCTGGATACGCAGTATTTT. Encoded protein: CATSDLWSGSLDTQYF.

This clonotype was detected only a few times. The CDR3 coding sequence is TGCAGTGCTAGAGATCCGGCGGAGTACAATGAGCAGTTCTTC. Its protein product is CSARDPAEYNEQFF. The chain combines TRBV20-1 with TRBJ2-1; D not resolved. CDR1 is DFQATT and CDR2 is SNEGSKA in the germline V gene (reference sequence). V dropped 0 bases and J dropped 4 bases, with 10 bases sitting between them. The CDR3 has 14 amino acids.

This chain connects TRBV21-1 to TRBJ2-7; TRBD2, the table's D call, was not compared with the DNA. TRBV21-1 is marked as a pseudogene. The CDR3 consists of 18 residues. The CDR3 DNA sequence: TGTGCCAGCAGCAAATTGATAAAGGAACTAGCGTCCTCCTACGAGCAGTACTTC. Its protein is CASSKLIKELASSYEQYF.

This clonotype occurred many times. V and J are TRBV7-9 and TRBJ2-5; 7 bases line up with TRBD2. Looked up from germline, CDR1 is SEHNR and CDR2 is FQNEAQ (reference sequence). Trimming removed 3 bases from V and 5 bases from J; junction bases left unmatched: 6. This CDR3 contains 14 residues. The DNA for the CDR3 is TGTGCCAGCAGCTTTAGCGGGTTCGGGGAGACCCAGTACTTC. Protein: CASSFSGFGETQYF.

The V gene is TRBV27, the J gene TRBJ1-1, with 7 bases matching TRBD1. Germline V gene sequence: CDR1 MNHEY, CDR2 SMNVEV (reference sequence). V was pared by 0 bases and J by 4 bases, with 5 bases of the junction left unmatched. The CDR3 sequence is 15 residues long. CDR3 sequence: CASSLSLTGVTEAFF. CDR3 DNA: TGTGCCAGCAGTTTATCCTTAACAGGGGTCACTGAAGCTTTCTTT.

This clonotype was observed many times. This chain connects TRBV7-7 to TRBJ2-5; no clear D gene. V was trimmed by 4 bases and J by 1 base, leaving 7 bases between them. Germline V gene sequence: CDR1 SSHAT, CDR2 FNYEAQ (reference sequence). This CDR3 spans 13 amino acids. This CDR3 is CASSSHGQETQYF. As DNA, the CDR3 is TGTGCCAGCAGCTCCCATGGCCAAGAGACCCAGTACTTC. Full variable domain (missing parts from reference TRBV7-7 and TRBJ2-5): GAGVSQSPRYKVTKRGQDVTLRCDPISSHATLYWYQQALGQGPEFLTYFNYEAQPDKSGLPSDRFSAERPEGSISTLTIQRTEQRDSAMYRCASSSHGQETQYFGPGTRLLVL.

This clonotype was counted at least ten times. The chain uses TRBV12-3 or TRBV12-4 and TRBJ1-4, with 7 bases that match TRBD1. The J segment lost 10 bases and the V segment lost 2 bases, leaving 7 bases of the junction unmatched. The CDR3 extends over 14 amino acids. The CDR3 loop is CASSLPTGIGKLFF. For the CDR3, the DNA is TGTGCCAGCAGTTTACCGACAGGGATCGGAAAACTGTTTTTT.

This clonotype showed up many times. The chain combines TRBV20-1 with TRBJ2-1; D might be TRBD2 (6 bases). This CDR3 is 14 amino acids long. From germline, CDR1 is DFQATT and CDR2 SNEGSKA (reference sequence). V lost 3 bases, J lost 10 bases, and 19 bases lay in between. The CDR3 DNA reads TGCAGTGCTAGGTCCCTTATGAGGGAGGCAGAGCAGTTCTTC. Its protein is CSARSLMREAEQFF.

There are many counts of this clonotype. The DNA of the CDR3 is TGTGCCAGCAGTTTAGATGGGGTTGCCAATGAGCAGTTCTTC. It encodes CASSLDGVANEQFF. This chain joins TRBV12-3 or TRBV12-4 and TRBJ2-1, with no clear D. The CDR3 loop spans 14 amino acids. The germline V and J ends were trimmed by 1 base and 6 bases, with 10 bases remaining between them.

Many counts were recorded for this clonotype. This chain joins TRBV12-3 or TRBV12-4 and TRBJ1-2; the D is unclear. V was clipped by 3 bases and J by 5 bases, with 10 bases between them. The CDR3 is 13 residues long. Here the CDR3 reads CASSFADTYGYTF. In DNA, the CDR3 is TGTGCCAGCAGTTTTGCGGATACTTATGGCTACACCTTC.

Many counts were recorded for this clonotype. V usage is TRBV20-1 and J usage is TRBJ2-1, with 7 bases that match TRBD2. V lost 6 bases and J lost 7; bases outside the gene matches: 9. This CDR3 is built from 13 residues. Germline assignment: CDR1 DFQATT and CDR2 SNEGSKA (reference sequence). CDR3 in amino acids: CSAGEGRVNEQFF. Here the CDR3 DNA reads TGCAGTGCCGGGGAGGGCCGGGTTAATGAGCAGTTCTTC.

The chain uses TRBV30 and TRBJ2-5; D remains ambiguous. With 0 bases removed from V and 3 bases from J, the gap between germline ends came to 2 bases. Germline lookup yields CDR1 GTSNPN and CDR2 SVGIG (reference sequence). This CDR3 has 11 amino acids. CDR3 protein: CAWSVEETQYF. The CDR3 coding sequence is TGTGCCTGGAGTGTGGAAGAGACCCAGTACTTC.

The chain employs TRBV7-2 and TRBJ2-7, with a weak D call TRBD1 (5 bases). Germline V gene sequence: CDR1 SGHTA, CDR2 FQGNSA. CDR3 length: 14 residues. V gave up 5 bases and J gave up 1 base, with 12 bases separating them. The CDR3 bases are TGTGCCAGCAGCCGGACGACAGATTCCTACGAGCAGTACTTC. It specifies CASSRTTDSYEQYF. Filled out from reference TRBV7-2 and TRBJ2-7, the complete variable domain reads GAGVSQSPSNKVTEKGKDVELRCDPISGHTALYWYRQSLGQGLEFLIYFQGNSAPDKSGLPSDRFSAERTGGSVSTLTIQRTQQEDSAVYLCASSRTTDSYEQYFGPGTRLTVT.

V is TRBV20-1 and J is TRBJ2-3; 11 nucleotides line up with TRBD2. Per germline, CDR1 DFQATT and CDR2 SNEGSKA (reference sequence). Losses at the gene ends were 4 bases for V and 0 bases for J; bases not matched to a gene: 9. There are 17 residues in the CDR3. The CDR3 coding sequence is TGCAGTGCTATTTCGATAGCGGGAGGGCCTAGCACAGATACGCAGTATTTT. Protein sequence: CSAISIAGGPSTDTQYF.

In its sample, this clonotype was seen many times. The chain combines TRBV9 with TRBJ2-1; 11 bases line up with TRBD2. Trimming cost V 4 bases and J 5 bases; bases outside gene matches: 8. The CDR3 is made up of 16 amino acids. The germline V gene encodes CDR1 SGDLS and CDR2 YYNGEE. The CDR3 reads CASSSSGRPSHNEQFF. In DNA form, the CDR3 reads TGTGCCAGCAGCTCTAGCGGGAGGCCGTCCCACAATGAGCAGTTCTTC.

The chain combines TRBV28 with TRBJ2-7; possible D gene TRBD2, 6 bases. Trimming cost V 7 bases and J 2 bases, with 18 bases left between them. The CDR3 length is 15 residues. Germline V gives CDR1 MDHEN, CDR2 SYDVKM. Here the CDR3 DNA reads TGTGCCAGCAAAGTTTACGCAGCGGGCCCCTACGAGCAGTACTTC. Translated, it gives CASKVYAAGPYEQYF. The full variable domain, in which reference TRBV28 and TRBJ2-7 provide the parts outside the CDR3, is DVKVTQSSRYLVKRTGEKVFLECVQDMDHENMFWYRQDPGLGLRLIYFSYDVKMKEKGDIPEGYSVSREKKERFSLILESASTNQTSMYLCASKVYAAGPYEQYFGPGTRLTVT.

The chain uses TRBV20-1 and TRBJ2-7; 9 nucleotides agree with TRBD1. V gave up 0 bases and J gave up 5 bases; unmatched junction bases: 8. Germline CDR1 reads DFQATT; CDR2 reads SNEGSKA (reference sequence). This CDR3 region has 15 residues. CDR3 DNA: TGCAGTGCTAGAGAGCTCGGACAGGGGATTAACGAGCAGTACTTC. It translates to CSARELGQGINEQYF.

This clonotype was recorded many times. In DNA, the CDR3 is TGTGCCAGCAGACCCGGACTGGGCACTGAAGCTTTCTTT. Its protein product is CASRPGLGTEAFF. The chain is built from TRBV28 and TRBJ1-1; no reliable D call. This CDR3 spans 13 amino acids. The germline gives CDR1 MDHEN, CDR2 SYDVKM. Trimming took 6 bases from V and 4 from J, leaving 12 bases between them.

This chain links TRBV7-9 with TRBJ2-1; D gene ambiguous. From germline, CDR1 is SEHNR and CDR2 FQNEAQ (reference sequence). This CDR3 contains 10 residues. CDR3: CVHSDDEQFF. For the CDR3, the DNA is TGTGTTCATTCGGACGATGAGCAGTTCTTC.

The rearrangement joins TRBV30 to TRBJ2-7; tentatively, D is TRBD2 (5 bases). Trimming pared 1 base from V and 0 bases from J, leaving 7 bases between. The CDR3 covers 13 residues. CDR1 and CDR2 from the germline V gene are GTSNPN and SVGIG (reference sequence). CDR3 protein: CAWSDGNSYEQYF. Here the CDR3 DNA reads TGTGCCTGGAGTGACGGGAACTCCTACGAGCAGTACTTC.

The V and J genes are TRBV5-1 and TRBJ2-1, with 9 bases aligning to TRBD1. The CDR3 sequence is 15 residues long. The trim removed 4 bases at V and 6 bases at J, leaving 8 bases unmatched. Germline CDR1 and CDR2: SGHRS and YFSETQ. CDR3 nucleotides: TGCGCCAGCAGCCCAGGGACAGGGAGGAGCAATGAGCAGTTCTTC. Its translation: CASSPGTGRSNEQFF.

This chain links TRBV5-1 with TRBJ2-5; the D gene could be TRBD1 or TRBD2 (5 bases each). Germline V gene data show CDR1 as SGHRS and CDR2 as YFSETQ. V was clipped by 0 bases and J by 4 bases, with 10 bases between them. This CDR3 is built from 14 residues. The CDR3 DNA reads TGCGCCAGCAGCTTGGAGCCCGGGGCAGAGACCCAGTACTTC. The encoded protein is CASSLEPGAETQYF.